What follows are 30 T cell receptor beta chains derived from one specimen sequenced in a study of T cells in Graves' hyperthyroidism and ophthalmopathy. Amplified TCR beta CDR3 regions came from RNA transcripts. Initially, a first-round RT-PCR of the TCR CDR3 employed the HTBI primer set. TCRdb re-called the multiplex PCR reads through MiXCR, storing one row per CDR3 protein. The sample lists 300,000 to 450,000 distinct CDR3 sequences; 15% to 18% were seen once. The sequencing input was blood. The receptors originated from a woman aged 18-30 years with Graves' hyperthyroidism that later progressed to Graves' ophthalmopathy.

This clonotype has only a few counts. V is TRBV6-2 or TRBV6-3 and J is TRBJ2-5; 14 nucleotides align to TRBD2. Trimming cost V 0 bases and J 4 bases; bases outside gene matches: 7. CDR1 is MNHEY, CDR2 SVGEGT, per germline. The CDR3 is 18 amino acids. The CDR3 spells CASSYSNRGLAGGETQYF. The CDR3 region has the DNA TGTGCCAGCAGTTACTCTAACCGTGGACTAGCGGGAGGAGAGACCCAGTACTTC.

The CDR3 protein is CSARPPPGKLFF. CDR3 coding DNA: TGCAGTGCCCGCCCCCCACCCGGAAAACTGTTTTTT. This chain links TRBV20-1 with TRBJ1-4; D unclear. Trimming removed 6 bases at V and 10 bases at J, with 15 bases between. There are 12 residues in the CDR3. Germline loops: CDR1 DFQATT, CDR2 SNEGSKA (reference sequence).

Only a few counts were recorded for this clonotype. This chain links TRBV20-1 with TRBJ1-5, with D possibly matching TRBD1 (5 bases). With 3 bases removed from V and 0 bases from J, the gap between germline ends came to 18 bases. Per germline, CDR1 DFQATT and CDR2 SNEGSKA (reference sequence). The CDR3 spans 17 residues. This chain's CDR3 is CSASYVGAGYSNQPQHF. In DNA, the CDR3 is TGCAGTGCTAGTTATGTCGGGGCAGGATATAGCAATCAGCCCCAGCATTTT.

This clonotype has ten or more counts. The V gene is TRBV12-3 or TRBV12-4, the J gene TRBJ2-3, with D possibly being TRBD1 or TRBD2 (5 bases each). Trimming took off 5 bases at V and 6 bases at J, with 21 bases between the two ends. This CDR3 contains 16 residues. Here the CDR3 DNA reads TGTGCCAGCAGTCCCGAGACCGGGACCCTTGGGGATACGCAGTATTTT. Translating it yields CASSPETGTLGDTQYF.

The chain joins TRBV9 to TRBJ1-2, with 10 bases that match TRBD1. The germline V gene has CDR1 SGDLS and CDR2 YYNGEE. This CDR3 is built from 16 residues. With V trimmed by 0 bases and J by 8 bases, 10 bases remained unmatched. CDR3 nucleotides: TGTGCCAGCAGCGTAGGGGACAGGGGCCCCTCGGGAGGCTACACCTTC. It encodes CASSVGDRGPSGGYTF. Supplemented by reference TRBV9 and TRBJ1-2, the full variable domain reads DSGVTQTPKHLITATGQRVTLRCSPRSGDLSVYWYQQSLDQGLQFLIQYYNGEERAKGNILERFSAQQFPDLHSELNLSSLELGDSALYFCASSVGDRGPSGGYTFGSGTRLTVV.

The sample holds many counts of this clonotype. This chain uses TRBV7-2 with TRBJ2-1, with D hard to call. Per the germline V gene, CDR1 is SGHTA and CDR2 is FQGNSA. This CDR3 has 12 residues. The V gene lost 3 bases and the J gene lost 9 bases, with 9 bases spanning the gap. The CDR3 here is CASSFSRGEQFF. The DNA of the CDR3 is TGTGCCAGCAGCTTTTCTCGCGGTGAGCAGTTCTTC.

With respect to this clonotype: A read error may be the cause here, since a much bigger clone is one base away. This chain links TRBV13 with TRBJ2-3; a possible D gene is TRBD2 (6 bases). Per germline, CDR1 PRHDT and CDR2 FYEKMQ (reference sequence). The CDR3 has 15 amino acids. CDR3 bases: TGCGCCAGCAGCTTGGGGGGACCCGGCACAGATACGCAGTATTTT. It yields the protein CASSLGGPGTDTQYF.

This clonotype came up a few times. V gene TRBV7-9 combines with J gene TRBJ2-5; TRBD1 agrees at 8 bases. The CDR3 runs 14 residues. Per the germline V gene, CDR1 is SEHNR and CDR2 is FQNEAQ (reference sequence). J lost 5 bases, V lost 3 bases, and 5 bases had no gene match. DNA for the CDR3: TGTGCCAGCAGCTTGACAGGGGTCCGGGAGACCCAGTACTTC. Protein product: CASSLTGVRETQYF.

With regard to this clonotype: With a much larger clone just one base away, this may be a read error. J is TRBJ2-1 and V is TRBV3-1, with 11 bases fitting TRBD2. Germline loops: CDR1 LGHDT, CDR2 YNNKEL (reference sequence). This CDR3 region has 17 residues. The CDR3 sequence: CAGSQELAGAAYNEQFF. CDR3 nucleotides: TGTGCCGGCAGCCAAGAACTAGCGGGAGCAGCCTACAATGAGCAGTTCTTC.

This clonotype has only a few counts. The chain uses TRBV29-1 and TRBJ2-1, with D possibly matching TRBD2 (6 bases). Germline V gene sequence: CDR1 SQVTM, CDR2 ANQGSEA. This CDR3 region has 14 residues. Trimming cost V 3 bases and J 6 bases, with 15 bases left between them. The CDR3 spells CSVEGLGKLNEQFF. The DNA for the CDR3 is TGCAGCGTTGAGGGACTGGGGAAGCTCAATGAGCAGTTCTTC.

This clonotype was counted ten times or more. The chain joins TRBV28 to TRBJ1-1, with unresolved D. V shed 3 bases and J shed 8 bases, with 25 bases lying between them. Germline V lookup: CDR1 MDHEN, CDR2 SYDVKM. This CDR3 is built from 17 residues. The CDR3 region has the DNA TGTGCCAGCAGTTTTTACCCCGAGGAGGAAGGTGGTTCCGAAGCTTTCTTT. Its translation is CASSFYPEEEGGSEAFF.

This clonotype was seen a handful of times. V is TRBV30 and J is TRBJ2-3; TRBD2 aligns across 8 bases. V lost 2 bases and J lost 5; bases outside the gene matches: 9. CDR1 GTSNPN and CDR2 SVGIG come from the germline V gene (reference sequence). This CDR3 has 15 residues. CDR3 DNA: TGTGCCTGGAGTAGCGGCGGGAGGAGTGTAGATACGCAGTATTTT. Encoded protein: CAWSSGGRSVDTQYF.

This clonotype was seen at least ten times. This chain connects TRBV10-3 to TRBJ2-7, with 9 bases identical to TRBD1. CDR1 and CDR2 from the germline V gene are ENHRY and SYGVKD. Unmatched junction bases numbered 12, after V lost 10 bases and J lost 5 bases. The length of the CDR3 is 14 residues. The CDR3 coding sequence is TGTGCCACCTGGCTGGGACAGGGAAGTCACGAGCAGTACTTC. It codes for CATWLGQGSHEQYF.

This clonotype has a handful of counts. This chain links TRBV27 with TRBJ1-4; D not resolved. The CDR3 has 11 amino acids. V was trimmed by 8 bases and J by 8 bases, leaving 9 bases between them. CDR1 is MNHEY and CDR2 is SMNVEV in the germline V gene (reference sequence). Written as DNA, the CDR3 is TGTGCCAGCCACTCTGGGGAAAAACTGTTTTTT. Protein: CASHSGEKLFF.

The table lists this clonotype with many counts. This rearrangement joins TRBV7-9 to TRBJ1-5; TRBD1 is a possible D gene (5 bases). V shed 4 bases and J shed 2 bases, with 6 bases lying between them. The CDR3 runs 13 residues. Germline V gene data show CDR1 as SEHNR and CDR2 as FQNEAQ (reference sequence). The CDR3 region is CASSSTGNQPQHF. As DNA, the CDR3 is TGTGCCAGCAGCTCGACAGGCAATCAGCCCCAGCATTTT.

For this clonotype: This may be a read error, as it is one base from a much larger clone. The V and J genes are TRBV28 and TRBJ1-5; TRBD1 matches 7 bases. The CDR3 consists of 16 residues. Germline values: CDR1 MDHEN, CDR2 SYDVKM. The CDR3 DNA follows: TGTGCCAGCAGGTTGACAGGGCGAGAAAGCACTCAGCCCCAGCATTTT. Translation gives CASRLTGRESTQPQHF.

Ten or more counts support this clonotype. CDR3 DNA sequence: TGCGCCAGCAGCTTACTCGGGACAGGGGGCACTGAAGCTTTCTTT. Translated: CASSLLGTGGTEAFF. The chain recombines TRBV5-1 with TRBJ1-1; 11 bases line up with TRBD1. The CDR3 is made up of 15 amino acids. CDR1 and CDR2 (germline): SGHRS, YFSETQ. Trimming took 2 bases from V and 4 from J; bases not matched to a gene: 4.

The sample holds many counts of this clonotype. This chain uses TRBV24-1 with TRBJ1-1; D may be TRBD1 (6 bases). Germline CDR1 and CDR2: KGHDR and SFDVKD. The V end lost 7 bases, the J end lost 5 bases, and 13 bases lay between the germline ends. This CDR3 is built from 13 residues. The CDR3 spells CATRSGENTEAFF. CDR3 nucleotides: TGTGCCACCAGATCAGGGGAGAATACTGAAGCTTTCTTT.

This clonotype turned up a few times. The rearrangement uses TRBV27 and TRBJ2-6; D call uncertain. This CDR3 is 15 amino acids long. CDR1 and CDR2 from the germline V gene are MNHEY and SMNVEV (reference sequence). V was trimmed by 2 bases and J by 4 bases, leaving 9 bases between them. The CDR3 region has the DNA TGTGCCAGCAGTTTAAACCCCCACGGGGCCAACGTCCTGACTTTC. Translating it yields CASSLNPHGANVLTF.

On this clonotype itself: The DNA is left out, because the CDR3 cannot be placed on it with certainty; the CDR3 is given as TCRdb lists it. This CDR3 is CASSVGRGTGEFF. The V and J genes are TRBV9 and TRBJ2-1; no DNA check was done on the table's D call, TRBD1. The CDR3 region is 13 residues in length, termini included. Germline-derived CDR1 and CDR2 are SGDLS and YYNGEE.

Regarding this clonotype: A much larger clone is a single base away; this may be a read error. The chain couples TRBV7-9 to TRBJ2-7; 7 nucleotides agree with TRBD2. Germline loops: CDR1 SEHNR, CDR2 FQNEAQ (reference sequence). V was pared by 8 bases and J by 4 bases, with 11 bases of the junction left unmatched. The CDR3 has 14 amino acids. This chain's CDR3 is CASGPRGLIYEQYF. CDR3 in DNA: TGTGCCAGCGGCCCCCGGGGACTAATTTACGAGCAGTACTTC. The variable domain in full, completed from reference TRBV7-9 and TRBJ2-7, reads DTGVSQNPRHKITKRGQNVTFRCDPISEHNRLYWYRQTLGQGPEFLTYFQNEAQLEKSRLLSDRFSAERPKGSFSTLEIQRTEQGDSAMYLCASGPRGLIYEQYFGPGTRLTVT.

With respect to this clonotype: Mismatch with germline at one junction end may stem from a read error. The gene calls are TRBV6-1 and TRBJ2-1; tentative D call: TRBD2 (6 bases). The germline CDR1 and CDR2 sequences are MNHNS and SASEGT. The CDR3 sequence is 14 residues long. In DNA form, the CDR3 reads TGTGCCAGCCTTGGCGCGGAGCGGGTCAATGGGCAGTTCTTC. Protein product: CASLGAERVNGQFF.

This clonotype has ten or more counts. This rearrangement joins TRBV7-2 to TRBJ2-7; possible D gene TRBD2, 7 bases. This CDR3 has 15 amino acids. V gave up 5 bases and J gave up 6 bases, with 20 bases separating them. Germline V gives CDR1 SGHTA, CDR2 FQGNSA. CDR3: CASSDGGGSRGEQYF. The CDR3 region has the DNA TGTGCCAGCAGCGACGGGGGCGGGAGTAGGGGCGAGCAGTACTTC.

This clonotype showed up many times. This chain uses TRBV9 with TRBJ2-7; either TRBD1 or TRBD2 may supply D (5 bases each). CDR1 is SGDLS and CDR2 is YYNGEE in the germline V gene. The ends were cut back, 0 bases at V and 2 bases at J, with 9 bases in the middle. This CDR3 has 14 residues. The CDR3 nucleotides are TGTGCCAGCAGCGTAGCCGGGACCGCCTACGAGCAGTACTTC. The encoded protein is CASSVAGTAYEQYF. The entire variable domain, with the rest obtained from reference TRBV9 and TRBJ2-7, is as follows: DSGVTQTPKHLITATGQRVTLRCSPRSGDLSVYWYQQSLDQGLQFLIQYYNGEERAKGNILERFSAQQFPDLHSELNLSSLELGDSALYFCASSVAGTAYEQYFGPGTRLTVT.

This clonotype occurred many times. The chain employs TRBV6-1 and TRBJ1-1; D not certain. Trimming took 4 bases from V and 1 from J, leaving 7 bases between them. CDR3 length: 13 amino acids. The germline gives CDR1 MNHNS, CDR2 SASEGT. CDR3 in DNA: TGTGCCAGCAGTGTCGACAAGAACACTGAAGCTTTCTTT. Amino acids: CASSVDKNTEAFF.

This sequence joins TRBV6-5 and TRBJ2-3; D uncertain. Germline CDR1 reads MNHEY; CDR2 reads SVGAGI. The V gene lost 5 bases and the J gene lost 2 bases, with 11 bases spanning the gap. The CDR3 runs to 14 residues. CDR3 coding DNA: TGTGCCAGCAGTAACGGGCAGCTCACAGATACGCAGTATTTT. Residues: CASSNGQLTDTQYF.

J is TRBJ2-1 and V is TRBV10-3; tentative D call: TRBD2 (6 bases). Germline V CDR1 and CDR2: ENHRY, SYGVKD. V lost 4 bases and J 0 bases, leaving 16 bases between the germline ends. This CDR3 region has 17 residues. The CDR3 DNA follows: TGTGCCATCAGTGGCCCCCGTAGCGGAAGCTCCTACAATGAGCAGTTCTTC. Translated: CAISGPRSGSSYNEQFF.

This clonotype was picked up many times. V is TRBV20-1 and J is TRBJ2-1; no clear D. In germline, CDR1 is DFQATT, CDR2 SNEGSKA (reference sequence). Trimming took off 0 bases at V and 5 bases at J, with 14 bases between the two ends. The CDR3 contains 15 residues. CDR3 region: CSARERRTKNNEQFF. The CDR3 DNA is TGCAGTGCTAGAGAGAGGCGGACGAAAAACAATGAGCAGTTCTTC.

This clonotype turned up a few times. The CDR3 DNA follows: TGTGCCATCAGTCTTCAGCGGGAGAGCTACAATGAGCAGTTCTTC. It yields the protein CAISLQRESYNEQFF. The J gene is TRBJ2-1, the V gene TRBV10-3; 8 bases are a match to TRBD2. The germline V gene has CDR1 ENHRY and CDR2 SYGVKD. The V gene end was trimmed by 5 bases and the J gene end by 3 bases; junction bases not matched to a gene: 6. This CDR3 has 15 amino acids.

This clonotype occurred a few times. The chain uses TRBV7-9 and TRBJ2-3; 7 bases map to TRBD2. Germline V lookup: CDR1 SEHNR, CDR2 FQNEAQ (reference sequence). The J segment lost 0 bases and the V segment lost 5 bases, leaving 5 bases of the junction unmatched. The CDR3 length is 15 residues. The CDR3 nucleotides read TGTGCCAGCAGCCCAGTTAGCGGGAGCACAGATACGCAGTATTTT. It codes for CASSPVSGSTDTQYF.